Listed here are 13 T cell receptor beta chains from one sample, sequenced in a study of shared clonotypes between healthy human individuals (dated by TCRdb to 2018 to 2021). Library preparation was by the immunoSEQ multiplex PCR assay. TCRdb retrieved this table from immuneACCESS and kept in-frame rearrangements only. Not all clones are present; in checked studies, unresolved V genes account for under half, and no reason is known for the remainder. This sample holds around 1,900,000 clones; 93% were observed only once. The leading ten clones occupy around 1.7% of the sample. CD8 naive samples were CD45RO-negative cells positively selected for CCR7, giving a CD45RA+CCR7+ population that excluded TemRA cells. Sequencing was done on a sample of naive CD8+ T cells from PBMCs. The cell subset or site label here, explained by the study, means: CD45RA+CCR7+. These receptors were collected from a man between 18 and 35 years old in good health. Some clones in this sample may be carry-over from other donors' samples.

This clone was counted once. The chain is built from TRBV18 and TRBJ1-1; 10 bases are shared with TRBD1. Germline loops: CDR1 KGHSH, CDR2 LQKENI. The length of the CDR3 is 17 residues. Trimming removed 5 bases from V and 5 bases from J; junction bases left unmatched: 14. The CDR3 DNA is TGTGCCAGCTCAAGCCGGGACAGGGGTCTGGTGCCGACTGAAGCTTTCTTT. Translated, it gives CASSSRDRGLVPTEAFF.

The gene calls are TRBV4-1 and TRBJ2-7, with D tentatively TRBD2 (6 bases). The ends were cut back, 0 bases at V and 0 bases at J, with 12 bases in the middle. Germline lookup yields CDR1 MGHRA and CDR2 YSYEKL. This CDR3 region has 16 residues. The CDR3 reads CASSQDRGVSSYEQYF. CDR3 coding DNA: TGCGCCAGCAGCCAAGATCGCGGGGTGAGCTCCTACGAGCAGTACTTC.

This clone was recorded only once. The chain is built from TRBV9 and TRBJ2-1; weak D call: TRBD1 (6 bases). Looked up from germline, CDR1 is SGDLS and CDR2 is YYNGEE. The CDR3 is 14 amino acids. Trimming took off 3 bases at V and 6 bases at J, with 13 bases between the two ends. In DNA, the CDR3 is TGTGCCAGCAGCGCCCACAGGGTAAGCAATGAGCAGTTCTTC. Translating gives CASSAHRVSNEQFF.

The chain carries TRBV27 and TRBJ2-2; 9 bases map to TRBD2. Germline V gene lookup returns CDR1 MNHEY and CDR2 SMNVEV (reference sequence). Trimming removed 4 bases from V and 7 bases from J; junction bases left unmatched: 7. The CDR3 spans 15 residues. The CDR3 DNA follows: TGTGCCAGCAGTTCTGTAGCGGGAGTTCACGGGGAGCTGTTTTTT. Amino acids: CASSSVAGVHGELFF.

The J gene is TRBJ2-3, the V gene TRBV29-1; 13 nucleotides agree with TRBD2. This CDR3 is 14 amino acids long. The germline V gene has CDR1 SQVTM and CDR2 ANQGSEA. Losses at the gene ends were 7 bases for V and 10 bases for J; bases not matched to a gene: 11. CDR3 sequence reads: CSARTSGSPLSQYF. CDR3 sequence (DNA): TGCAGCGCCCGGACTAGCGGGAGCCCGCTTTCGCAGTATTTT.

V and J are TRBV9 and TRBJ2-1, with D maybe TRBD2 (6 bases). The CDR3 is 15 residues long. Trimming cost V 0 bases and J 4 bases, with 11 bases left between them. CDR1 is SGDLS, CDR2 YYNGEE, per germline. The CDR3 DNA reads as TGTGCCAGCAGCGTAGCGGGAGAAGTGTACAATGAGCAGTTCTTC. This codes for CASSVAGEVYNEQFF. Looking up the rest from reference TRBV9 and TRBJ2-1 gives the full variable domain: DSGVTQTPKHLITATGQRVTLRCSPRSGDLSVYWYQQSLDQGLQFLIQYYNGEERAKGNILERFSAQQFPDLHSELNLSSLELGDSALYFCASSVAGEVYNEQFFGPGTRLTVL.

This chain uses TRBV4-2 with TRBJ2-7; possibly TRBD2 for D (5 bases). Per the germline V gene, CDR1 is LGHNA and CDR2 is YNFKEQ. This CDR3 spans 14 amino acids. V lost 1 base and J 2 bases, leaving 9 bases between the germline ends. CDR3 coding DNA: TGTGCCAGCAGCCAAGGTGTCGGGACCTACGAGCAGTACTTC. It codes for CASSQGVGTYEQYF.

This CDR3 reads CASSPSGQGAIETQYF. The CDR3 DNA reads TGTGCCAGCAGCCCCTCCGGACAGGGGGCCATAGAGACCCAGTACTTC. V is TRBV4-2 and J is TRBJ2-5; 11 bases fit TRBD1. V trimming: 4 bases; J trimming: 4 bases; junction bases outside the gene matches: 8. From germline, CDR1 is LGHNA and CDR2 YNFKEQ. This CDR3 is 16 amino acids long.

This chain connects TRBV29-1 to TRBJ2-7, with a weak D call TRBD1 (6 bases). Between the trimmed V and J ends, which lost 5 bases and 2 bases, there was a span of 13 bases. The CDR3 has 13 amino acids. Germline CDR1 reads SQVTM; CDR2 reads ANQGSEA. CDR3 bases: TGCAGCGTTTATACGGACAGAACCTACGAGCAGTACTTC. Translated: CSVYTDRTYEQYF.

CDR3: CASSVDRVGEKLFF. CDR3 coding DNA: TGTGCCAGCAGTGTGGACAGGGTTGGGGAAAAACTGTTTTTT. The chain uses TRBV6-5 and TRBJ1-4; the match to TRBD1 covers 8 bases. The germline CDR1 and CDR2 sequences are MNHEY and SVGAGI. The ends lost 5 bases at V and 8 bases at J; junction bases unmatched: 7. The CDR3 length is 14 residues.

The chain employs TRBV13 and TRBJ2-3; 9 bases line up with TRBD2. V trimming: 3 bases; J trimming: 1 base; junction bases outside the gene matches: 8. The length of the CDR3 is 17 residues. Germline lookup yields CDR1 PRHDT and CDR2 FYEKMQ (reference sequence). CDR3 sequence: CASSLEAGGWGTDTQYF. In DNA form, the CDR3 reads TGTGCCAGCAGCTTGGAAGCGGGAGGATGGGGCACAGATACGCAGTATTTT.

As concerns this clone: The junction and the germline gene differ at one end; a read error may be behind it. The V gene is TRBV19, the J gene TRBJ1-5; 12 positions match TRBD1. Germline values: CDR1 LNHDA, CDR2 SQIVND (reference sequence). The CDR3 is 15 amino acids. This chain's CDR3 is CATSRDRGHRQPQHF. The CDR3 DNA reads as TGTGCCACTAGTAGGGACAGGGGGCATCGACAGCCCCAGCATTTT.

This clone was observed once. The V gene is TRBV5-6, the J gene TRBJ2-5; D may match TRBD1 or TRBD2 (5 bases each). Trimming took 5 bases from V and 5 from J, leaving 19 bases between them. CDR3 size: 15 residues. Germline loops: CDR1 SGHDT, CDR2 YYEEEE. The CDR3 DNA reads TGTGCCAGCAGACCGGGGTTCGGGGCGTGGGAGACCCAGTACTTC. This codes for CASRPGFGAWETQYF.